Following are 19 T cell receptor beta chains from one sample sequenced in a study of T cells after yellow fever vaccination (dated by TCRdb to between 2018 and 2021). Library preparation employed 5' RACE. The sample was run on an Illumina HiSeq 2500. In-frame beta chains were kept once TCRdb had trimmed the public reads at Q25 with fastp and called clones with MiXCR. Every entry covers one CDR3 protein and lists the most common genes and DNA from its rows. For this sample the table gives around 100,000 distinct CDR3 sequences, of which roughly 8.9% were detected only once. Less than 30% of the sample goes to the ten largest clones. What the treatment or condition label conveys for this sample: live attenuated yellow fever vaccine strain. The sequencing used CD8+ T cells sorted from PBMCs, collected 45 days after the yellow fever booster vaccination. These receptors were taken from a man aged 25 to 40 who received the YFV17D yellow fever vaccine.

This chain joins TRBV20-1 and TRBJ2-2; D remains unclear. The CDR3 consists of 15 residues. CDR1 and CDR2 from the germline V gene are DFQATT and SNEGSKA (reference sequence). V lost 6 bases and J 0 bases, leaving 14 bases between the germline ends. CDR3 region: CSAHGADSNTGELFF. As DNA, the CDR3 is TGCAGTGCCCACGGAGCAGATTCGAACACCGGGGAGCTGTTTTTT.

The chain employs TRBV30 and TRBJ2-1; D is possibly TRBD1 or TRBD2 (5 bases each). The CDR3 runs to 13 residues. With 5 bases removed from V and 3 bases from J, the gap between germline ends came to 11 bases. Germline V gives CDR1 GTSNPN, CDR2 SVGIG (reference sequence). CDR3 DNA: TGTGCCTGGGACGGGACGGACTACAATGAGCAGTTCTTC. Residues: CAWDGTDYNEQFF.

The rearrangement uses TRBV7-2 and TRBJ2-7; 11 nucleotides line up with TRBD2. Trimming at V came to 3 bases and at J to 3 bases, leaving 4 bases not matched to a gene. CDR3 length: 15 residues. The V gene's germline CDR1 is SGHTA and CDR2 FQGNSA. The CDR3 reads CASSFTGTSGYEQYF. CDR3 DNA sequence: TGTGCCAGCAGCTTTACCGGGACTAGCGGCTACGAGCAGTACTTC.

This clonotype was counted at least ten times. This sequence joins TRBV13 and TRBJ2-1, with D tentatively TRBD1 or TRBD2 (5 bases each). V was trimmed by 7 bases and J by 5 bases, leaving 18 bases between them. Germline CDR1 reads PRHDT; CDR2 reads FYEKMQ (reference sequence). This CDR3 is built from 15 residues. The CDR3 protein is CASIGRREGHNEQFF. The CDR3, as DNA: TGTGCCAGCATTGGGCGAAGAGAGGGGCACAATGAGCAGTTCTTC.

The CDR3 loop is CASPTPAGELFF. CDR3 coding DNA: TGTGCCAGCCCGACGCCCGCCGGGGAGCTGTTTTTT. The chain carries TRBV18 and TRBJ2-2; D is unresolved. The germline V and J ends were trimmed by 8 bases and 6 bases, with 10 bases remaining between them. The CDR3 contains 12 residues. Looked up from germline, CDR1 is KGHSH and CDR2 is LQKENI.

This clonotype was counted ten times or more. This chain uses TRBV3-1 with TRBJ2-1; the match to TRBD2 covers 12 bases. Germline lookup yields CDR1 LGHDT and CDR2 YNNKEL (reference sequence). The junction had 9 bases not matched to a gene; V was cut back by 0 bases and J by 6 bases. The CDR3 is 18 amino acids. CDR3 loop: CASSQDPALAGGPNEQFF. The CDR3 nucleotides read TGTGCCAGCAGCCAAGATCCGGCGCTAGCGGGAGGGCCCAATGAGCAGTTCTTC.

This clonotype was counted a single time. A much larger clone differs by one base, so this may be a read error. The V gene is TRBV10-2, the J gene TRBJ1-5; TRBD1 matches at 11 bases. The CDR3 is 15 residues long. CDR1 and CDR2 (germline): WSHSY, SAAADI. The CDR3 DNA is TGCGCCAGCAGCTGGGGACAGGGGGGCAATCAGCCCCACCATTTT. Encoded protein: CASSWGQGGNQPHHF.

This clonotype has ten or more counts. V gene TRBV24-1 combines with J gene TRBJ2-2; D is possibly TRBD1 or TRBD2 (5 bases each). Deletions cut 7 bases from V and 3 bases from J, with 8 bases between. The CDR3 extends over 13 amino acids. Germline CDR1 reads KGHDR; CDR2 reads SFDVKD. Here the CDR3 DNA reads TGTGCCACCAGGGGACCGTACACCGGGGAGCTGTTTTTT. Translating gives CATRGPYTGELFF.

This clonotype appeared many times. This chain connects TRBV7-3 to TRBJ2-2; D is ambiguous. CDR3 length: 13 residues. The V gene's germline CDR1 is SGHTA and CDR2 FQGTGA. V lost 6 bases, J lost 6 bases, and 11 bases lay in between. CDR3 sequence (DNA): TGTGCCAGCAGTCCCACGGGCCCCGGGGAGCTGTTTTTT. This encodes CASSPTGPGELFF.

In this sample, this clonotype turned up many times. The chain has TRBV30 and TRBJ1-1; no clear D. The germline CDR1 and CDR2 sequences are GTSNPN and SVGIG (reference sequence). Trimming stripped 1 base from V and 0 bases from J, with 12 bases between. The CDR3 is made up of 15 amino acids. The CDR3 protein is CAWSDLGRVNTEAFF. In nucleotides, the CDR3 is TGTGCCTGGAGTGACCTCGGTCGGGTGAACACTGAAGCTTTCTTT.

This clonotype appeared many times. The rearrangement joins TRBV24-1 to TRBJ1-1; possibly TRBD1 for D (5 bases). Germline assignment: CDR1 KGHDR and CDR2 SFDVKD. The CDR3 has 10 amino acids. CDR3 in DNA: TGTGTTAACCCGGGGGGATCCGCTTTCTTT. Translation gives CVNPGGSAFF.

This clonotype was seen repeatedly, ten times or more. CDR3 DNA: TGTGCCAGCAGTTACGGGATCCTAGCGTCTGGCTACACCTTC. It yields the protein CASSYGILASGYTF. The chain carries TRBV6-2 or TRBV6-3 and TRBJ1-2; D not resolved. The V gene's germline CDR1 is MNHEY and CDR2 SVGEGT. The V end was cut by 2 bases, the J end by 7 bases, with 14 bases between. The CDR3 totals 14 residues.

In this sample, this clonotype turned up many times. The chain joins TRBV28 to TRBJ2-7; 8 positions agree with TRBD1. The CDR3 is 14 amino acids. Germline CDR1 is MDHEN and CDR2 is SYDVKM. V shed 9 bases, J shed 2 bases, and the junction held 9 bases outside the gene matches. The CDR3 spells CASTRTGNPYEQYF. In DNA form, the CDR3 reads TGTGCCAGTACTCGGACAGGGAACCCCTACGAGCAGTACTTC. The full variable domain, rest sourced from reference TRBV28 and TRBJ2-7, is DVKVTQSSRYLVKRTGEKVFLECVQDMDHENMFWYRQDPGLGLRLIYFSYDVKMKEKGDIPEGYSVSREKKERFSLILESASTNQTSMYLCASTRTGNPYEQYFGPGTRLTVT.

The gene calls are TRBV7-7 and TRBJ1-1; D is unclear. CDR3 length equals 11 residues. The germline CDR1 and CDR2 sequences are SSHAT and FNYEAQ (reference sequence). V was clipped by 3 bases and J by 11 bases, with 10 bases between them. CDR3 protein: CASSLIRMAFF. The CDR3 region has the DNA TGTGCCAGCAGCTTGATCCGCATGGCTTTCTTT.

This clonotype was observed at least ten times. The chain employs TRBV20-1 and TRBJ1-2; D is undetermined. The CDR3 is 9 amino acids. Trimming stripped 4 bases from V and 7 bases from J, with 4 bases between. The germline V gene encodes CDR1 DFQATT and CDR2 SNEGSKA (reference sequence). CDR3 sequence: CSAKGGYTF. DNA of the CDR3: TGCAGTGCTAAGGGTGGCTACACCTTC.

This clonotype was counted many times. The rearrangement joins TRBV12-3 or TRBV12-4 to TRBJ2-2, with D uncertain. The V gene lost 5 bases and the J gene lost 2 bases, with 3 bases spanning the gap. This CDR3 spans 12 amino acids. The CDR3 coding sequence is TGTGCCAGCAGTGTAAACACCGGGGAGCTGTTTTTT. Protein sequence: CASSVNTGELFF.

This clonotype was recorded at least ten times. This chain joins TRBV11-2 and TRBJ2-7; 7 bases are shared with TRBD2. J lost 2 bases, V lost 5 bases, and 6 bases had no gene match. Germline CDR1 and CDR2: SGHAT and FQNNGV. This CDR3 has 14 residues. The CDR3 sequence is CASSLSSGPYEQYF. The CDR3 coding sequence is TGTGCCAGCAGCCTATCTAGCGGACCCTACGAGCAGTACTTC.

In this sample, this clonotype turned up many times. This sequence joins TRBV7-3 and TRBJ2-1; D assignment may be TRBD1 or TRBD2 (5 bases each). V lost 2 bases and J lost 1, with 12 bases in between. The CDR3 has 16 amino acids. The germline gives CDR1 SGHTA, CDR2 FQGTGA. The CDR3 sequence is CASSLGTVPSYNEQFF. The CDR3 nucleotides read TGTGCCAGCAGCTTAGGGACCGTACCTTCCTACAATGAGCAGTTCTTC.

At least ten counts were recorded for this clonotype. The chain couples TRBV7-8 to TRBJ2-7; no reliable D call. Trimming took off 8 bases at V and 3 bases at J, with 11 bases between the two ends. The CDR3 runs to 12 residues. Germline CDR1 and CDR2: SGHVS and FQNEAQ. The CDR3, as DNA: TGTGCCAGCGGGTTAGCTGACTACGAGCAGTACTTC. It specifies CASGLADYEQYF.